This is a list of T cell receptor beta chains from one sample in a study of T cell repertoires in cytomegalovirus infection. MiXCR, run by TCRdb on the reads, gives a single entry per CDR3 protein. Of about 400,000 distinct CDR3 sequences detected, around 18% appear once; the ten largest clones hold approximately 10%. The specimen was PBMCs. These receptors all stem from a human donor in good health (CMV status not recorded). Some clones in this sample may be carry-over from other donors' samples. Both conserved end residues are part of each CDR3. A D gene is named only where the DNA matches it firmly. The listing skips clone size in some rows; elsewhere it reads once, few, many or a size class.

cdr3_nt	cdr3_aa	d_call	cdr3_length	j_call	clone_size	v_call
TGTGCCAGCAGCCCCGAAAGTTGGGGTTTAAGTCAGCCCCAGCATTTT	CASSPESWGLSQPQHF	-	16	TRBJ1-5	-	TRBV28
TGTGCCAGCAGCTTGCGACAGGGATCTCAACTTTCCTCCTACGAGCAGTACTTC	CASSLRQGSQLSSYEQYF	TRBD1	18	TRBJ2-7	-	TRBV5-5
TGTGCCAGCAGCAGAAGGGTTCTAGCGGGGATACAAGAGACCCAGTACTTC	CASSRRVLAGIQETQYF	TRBD2	17	TRBJ2-5	many	TRBV6-1
TGCAGTGCTAGAGGAATAGCGGGGGAGTACAATGAGCAGTTCTTC	CSARGIAGEYNEQFF	TRBD2	15	TRBJ2-1	-	TRBV20-1
TGTGCCAGCAGCCCCGAACATGACCAAGAGACCCAGTACTTC	CASSPEHDQETQYF	-	14	TRBJ2-5	many	TRBV7-9
TGTGCCAGCAGTGAGTGGACTAGGGCCTACGAGCAGTACTTC	CASSEWTRAYEQYF	TRBD2	14	TRBJ2-7	few	TRBV6-1
TGTGCCAGCAGCTTCGGCGGGGCCTCCTACAATGAGCAGTTCTTC	CASSFGGASYNEQFF	-	15	TRBJ2-1	many	TRBV7-2
TGCAGTGCAAGGACCGGATGGGACACTGAAGCTTTCTTT	CSARTGWDTEAFF	-	13	TRBJ1-1	few	TRBV20-1
TGTGCCAGCAGTCGCCTAGCGGGAGACCTTATTCCCGAGCAGTACTTC	CASSRLAGDLIPEQYF	TRBD2	16	TRBJ2-7	-	TRBV6-8
TGCGCCAGCAGCCAAGAAGGCGGGAGGGCCGGGTACGAGCAGTACTTC	CASSQEGGRAGYEQYF	TRBD2	16	TRBJ2-7	many	TRBV4-1
TGTGCCAGCAGCTTAGTATCTGGGAAGATTGGTGAAAAACTGTTTTTT	CASSLVSGKIGEKLFF	-	16	TRBJ1-4	-	TRBV11-2
TGTGCCAGCAACATTAGCGGGAGGAGGGGAGAGACCCAGTACTTC	CASNISGRRGETQYF	TRBD2	15	TRBJ2-5	many	TRBV7-2
TGTGCCAGCAGCTTGGGAGGCAGGTCACATACGCAGTATTTT	CASSLGGRSHTQYF	-	14	TRBJ2-3	-	TRBV5-5
TGTGCCAGCAGGCAGGGGGCCGGGGACACTGAAGCTTTCTTT	CASRQGAGDTEAFF	TRBD1	14	TRBJ1-1	few	TRBV12-3/TRBV12-4
TGTGCCAGCAGTTCCCCCCTTGGGCCCCAGCATTTT	CASSSPLGPQHF	-	12	TRBJ1-5	few	TRBV28
TGTGCCAGCACTTTTGGATCAGGGGGGCAAGAGACCCAGTACTTC	CASTFGSGGQETQYF	-	15	TRBJ2-5	few	TRBV6-5
TGTGCCAGCAGTTACAAGACCCATAACTATGGCTACACCTTC	CASSYKTHNYGYTF	-	14	TRBJ1-2	-	TRBV6-2/TRBV6-3
TGTGCCAGCACAATACGGACAGGGTGGGATACTGAAGCTTTCTTT	CASTIRTGWDTEAFF	TRBD1	15	TRBJ1-1	-	TRBV2
TGTGCCAGCAGTCGTACTCGCTACGAGCAGTACTTC	CASSRTRYEQYF	-	12	TRBJ2-7	few	TRBV25-1
TGTGCCAGCAGTCTCGGACTAGCGGGGTTCCCAGATACGCAGTATTTT	CASSLGLAGFPDTQYF	TRBD2	16	TRBJ2-3	few	TRBV27
TGCAGTGCTAGAGTTCCAGAGACAGATACGCAGTATTTT	CSARVPETDTQYF	-	13	TRBJ2-3	-	TRBV20-1
TGTGCCAGCAGTTTACTGGGGGGACCTACATACGGTGAGCAGTTCTTC	CASSLLGGPTYGEQFF	-	16	TRBJ2-1	few	TRBV27
TGCAGTGCTAGACCCCCGTGGCGGGCAAGGGATACGCAGTATTTT	CSARPPWRARDTQYF	-	15	TRBJ2-3	-	TRBV20-1
TGTGCCAGCAGTGGAACTAGCGGGGGGGCAGAGAAAAATGAGCAGTTCTTC	CASSGTSGGAEKNEQFF	TRBD2	17	TRBJ2-1	many	TRBV6-1
TGCAGTGCTCCGGACAGGATCTATGGCTACACCTTC	CSAPDRIYGYTF	TRBD1	12	TRBJ1-2	-	TRBV20-1
TGTGCCAGCGGATGGAATCGGGACACTGAAGCTTTCTTT	CASGWNRDTEAFF	-	13	TRBJ1-1	-	TRBV2
TGTGCCAGCAGCCTCATTACTAGGGACGAGCAGTACTTC	CASSLITRDEQYF	-	13	TRBJ2-7	many	TRBV7-2
TGTGCCAGCACCACGACAGGGCGCCAGCCCCAGCATTTT	CASTTTGRQPQHF	TRBD1	13	TRBJ1-5	few	TRBV2
TGTGCCAGCAGCTCGCCGGGACAGGGAACAACTAATGAAAAACTGTTTTTT	CASSSPGQGTTNEKLFF	TRBD1	17	TRBJ1-4	few	TRBV5-5
TGCAGTGCTAGAGATCGAAGGCAGGGAGATTACGAGCAGTACTTC	CSARDRRQGDYEQYF	-	15	TRBJ2-7	once	TRBV20-1
TGTGCCAGCAGCTTTAGCCCGGACAGGGTGGAGACCCAGTACTTC	CASSFSPDRVETQYF	TRBD1	15	TRBJ2-5	-	TRBV5-4
TGTGCCAGCAGTACACCTAGCGAAGCAACCTCCTACAATGAGCAGTTCTTC	CASSTPSEATSYNEQFF	-	17	TRBJ2-1	many	TRBV6-1
TGTGCCAGCAGCTTGGACAGGGGGGGCGCAGATACGCAGTATTTT	CASSLDRGGADTQYF	TRBD1	15	TRBJ2-3	many	TRBV2
TGTGCCAGCAGTTCCTTGATCCGACTAGCGGCATACAATGAGCAGTTCTTC	CASSSLIRLAAYNEQFF	TRBD2	17	TRBJ2-1	-	TRBV6-2/TRBV6-3
TGCAGTGCATCGCGGGGTAGCACAGATACGCAGTATTTT	CSASRGSTDTQYF	-	13	TRBJ2-3	-	TRBV20-1
TGTGCCAGCAGCCTGGAGACCCTCCGGTTTTTT	CASSLETLRFF	-	11	TRBJ1-4	few	TRBV2